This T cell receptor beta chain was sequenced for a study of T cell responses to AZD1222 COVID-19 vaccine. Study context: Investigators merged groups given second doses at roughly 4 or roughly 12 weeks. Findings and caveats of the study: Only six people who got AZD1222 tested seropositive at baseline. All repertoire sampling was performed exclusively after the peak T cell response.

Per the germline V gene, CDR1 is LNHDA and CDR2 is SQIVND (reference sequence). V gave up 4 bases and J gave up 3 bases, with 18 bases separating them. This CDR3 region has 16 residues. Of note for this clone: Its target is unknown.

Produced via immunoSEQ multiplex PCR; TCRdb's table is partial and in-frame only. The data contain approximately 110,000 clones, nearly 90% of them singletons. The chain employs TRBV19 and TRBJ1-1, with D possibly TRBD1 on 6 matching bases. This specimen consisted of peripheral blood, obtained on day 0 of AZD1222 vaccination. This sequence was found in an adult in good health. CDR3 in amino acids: CASSSYWGREYTEAFF. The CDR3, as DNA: TGTGCCAGTAGTAGTTATTGGGGGCGCGAGTACACTGAAGCTTTCTTT.